A selection of T cell receptor beta chains follows, all from one sample in a study of blood T cell repertoires in COVID-19. Repertoires were generated with immunoSEQ multiplex PCR, while TCRdb's copy carries only in-frame clones and drops some. The table has 95,000 to 110,000 clones, approximately 89% seen once. The specimen was peripheral blood. These receptors all stem from a woman older than 75 in a cohort sampled during active COVID-19. Each CDR3 is given with its conserved first and last residue. Each record gives: J gene, D gene, clone size, V gene, CDR3 DNA, CDR3 protein. A D gene is named only where the DNA matches it firmly. Clone size is given for some rows only: seen once, a few or many times, or a class if the clone is expanded.

j_call: TRBJ2-2; d_call: NA; clone_size: NA; v_call: TRBV30; cdr3_nt: TGTGCCTGGAGTGTACAGAACACCGGGGAGCTGTTTTTT; cdr3_aa: CAWSVQNTGELFF
j_call: TRBJ2-2; d_call: NA; clone_size: NA; v_call: TRBV10-3; cdr3_nt: TGTGCCATCCAAGAGTCAGGGAGGAACGGGGAGCTGTTTTTT; cdr3_aa: CAIQESGRNGELFF
j_call: TRBJ2-1; d_call: TRBD2; clone_size: NA; v_call: TRBV5-1; cdr3_nt: TGCGCCAGCTGGGGAGGGGTAGGGACGAGCTCCTACAATGAGCAGTTCTTC; cdr3_aa: CASWGGVGTSSYNEQFF
j_call: TRBJ2-7; d_call: NA; clone_size: once; v_call: TRBV28; cdr3_nt: TGTGCCAGCTCCACCTACGAGCAGTACTTC; cdr3_aa: CASSTYEQYF
j_call: TRBJ2-7; d_call: TRBD2; clone_size: NA; v_call: TRBV19; cdr3_nt: TGTGCCAGTAGTATAAGCGGGACTCTCGAAACCTACGAGCAGTACTTC; cdr3_aa: CASSISGTLETYEQYF
j_call: TRBJ2-1; d_call: NA; clone_size: NA; v_call: TRBV5-1; cdr3_nt: TGCGCCAGCAGCCCGACAGTCGACAATGAGCAGTTCTTC; cdr3_aa: CASSPTVDNEQFF
j_call: TRBJ1-2; d_call: TRBD1; clone_size: NA; v_call: TRBV7-6; cdr3_nt: TGTGCCAGCAGCGGCCGGGACAGGGCCTTCACCTTC; cdr3_aa: CASSGRDRAFTF
j_call: TRBJ2-2; d_call: TRBD2; clone_size: NA; v_call: TRBV5-5; cdr3_nt: TGTGCCAGCAGTCCAAGCGGGAGGGTCAGCGGGGAGCTGTTTTTT; cdr3_aa: CASSPSGRVSGELFF
j_call: TRBJ2-2; d_call: TRBD2; clone_size: NA; v_call: TRBV30; cdr3_nt: TGTGCCTGGAGTGGAGCGGGAGTGGAGAACACCGGGGAGCTGTTTTTT; cdr3_aa: CAWSGAGVENTGELFF
j_call: TRBJ1-1; d_call: NA; clone_size: once; v_call: TRBV19; cdr3_nt: TGTGCCAGTACTGGGGCCATGAACACTGAAGCTTTCTTT; cdr3_aa: CASTGAMNTEAFF
j_call: TRBJ2-6; d_call: NA; clone_size: few; v_call: TRBV12-3/TRBV12-4; cdr3_nt: TGTGCCAGCACTCTCCTCAACGTCCTGACTTTC; cdr3_aa: CASTLLNVLTF
j_call: TRBJ2-1; d_call: TRBD2; clone_size: NA; v_call: TRBV18; cdr3_nt: TGTGCCAGCTCAGGGACTAGCGGGATCTCCTACAATGAGCAGTTCTTC; cdr3_aa: CASSGTSGISYNEQFF
j_call: TRBJ2-7; d_call: TRBD1; clone_size: NA; v_call: TRBV5-6; cdr3_nt: TGTGCCAGCAGCTTCCCCCCCGGGACAGGGTCCTACGAGCAGTACTTC; cdr3_aa: CASSFPPGTGSYEQYF
j_call: TRBJ1-1; d_call: NA; clone_size: NA; v_call: TRBV7-9; cdr3_nt: TGTGCCAGCAAGCCGGTACCCCCATGGGCCACTGAAGCTTTCTTT; cdr3_aa: CASKPVPPWATEAFF
j_call: TRBJ2-7; d_call: TRBD2; clone_size: NA; v_call: TRBV5-1; cdr3_nt: TGCGCCAGCAGCTTGGGATCGGGGGGTGGTTACGAGCAGTACTTC; cdr3_aa: CASSLGSGGGYEQYF
j_call: TRBJ2-3; d_call: NA; clone_size: NA; v_call: TRBV19; cdr3_nt: TGTGCCAGTAGTATTCCCCATTTAGATACGCAGTATTTT; cdr3_aa: CASSIPHLDTQYF
j_call: TRBJ2-6; d_call: NA; clone_size: NA; v_call: TRBV5-5; cdr3_nt: TGTGCCAGCAGCGAGACAGTTCCTGGGGCCAACGTCCTGACTTTC; cdr3_aa: CASSETVPGANVLTF
j_call: TRBJ2-1; d_call: TRBD1; clone_size: NA; v_call: TRBV7-3; cdr3_nt: TGTGCCAGCAGCATAAGCACAGGGGCCTACAATGAGCAGTTCTTC; cdr3_aa: CASSISTGAYNEQFF
j_call: TRBJ2-1; d_call: TRBD2; clone_size: NA; v_call: TRBV2; cdr3_nt: TGTGCCAGCGCCGGGGGGGTGGCACACAATGAGCAGTTCTTC; cdr3_aa: CASAGGVAHNEQFF
j_call: TRBJ2-1; d_call: NA; clone_size: NA; v_call: TRBV10-3; cdr3_nt: TGTGCCATCAGTGAATCTGAGAGCTCCTACAATGAGCAGTTCTTC; cdr3_aa: CAISESESSYNEQFF
j_call: TRBJ1-2; d_call: TRBD1; clone_size: NA; v_call: TRBV28; cdr3_nt: TGTGCCAGCAGTAAGACAGGGGCCTATGGCTACACCTTC; cdr3_aa: CASSKTGAYGYTF
j_call: TRBJ2-7; d_call: NA; clone_size: NA; v_call: TRBV30; cdr3_nt: TGTGCCTGGAGAGGGCAGGGTATCAGCCCCTACGAGCAGTACTTC; cdr3_aa: CAWRGQGISPYEQYF
j_call: TRBJ2-3; d_call: NA; clone_size: once; v_call: TRBV6-1; cdr3_nt: TGTGCCAGTCTCCCGCGGGGGCTCACAGATACGCAGTATTTT; cdr3_aa: CASLPRGLTDTQYF
j_call: TRBJ2-3; d_call: TRBD2; clone_size: NA; v_call: TRBV5-1; cdr3_nt: TGCGCCAGCAGCTCGGGGGGGACTAGTGGAACAGATACGCAGTATTTT; cdr3_aa: CASSSGGTSGTDTQYF
j_call: TRBJ2-1; d_call: TRBD2; clone_size: NA; v_call: TRBV7-2; cdr3_nt: TGTGCCAGCAGTCAAGGGACTAGTAGGTACAATGAGCAGTTCTTC; cdr3_aa: CASSQGTSRYNEQFF
j_call: TRBJ1-5; d_call: TRBD1; clone_size: NA; v_call: TRBV18; cdr3_nt: TGTGCCAGCTCACCGGGGGAACAGGGACAGGGGCCCCAGCATTTT; cdr3_aa: CASSPGEQGQGPQHF
j_call: TRBJ2-1; d_call: NA; clone_size: NA; v_call: TRBV2; cdr3_nt: TGTGCCAGCAACGGTCCGAGCTCCTACAATGAGCAGTTCTTC; cdr3_aa: CASNGPSSYNEQFF
j_call: TRBJ1-2; d_call: NA; clone_size: NA; v_call: TRBV10-3; cdr3_nt: TGTGCCATCAGTGAGGCTTCGAGCACGGGTGGCTACACCTTC; cdr3_aa: CAISEASSTGGYTF
j_call: TRBJ1-1; d_call: NA; clone_size: few; v_call: TRBV5-1; cdr3_nt: TGCGCCAGCAGCCCCTGGGGGGGTCGCGATAAGAACACTGAAGCTTTCTTT; cdr3_aa: CASSPWGGRDKNTEAFF
j_call: TRBJ2-1; d_call: NA; clone_size: NA; v_call: TRBV24-1; cdr3_nt: TGTGCCACCAGTGACACCAGGGCTAGCTCCTACAATGAGCAGTTCTTC; cdr3_aa: CATSDTRASSYNEQFF
j_call: TRBJ1-1; d_call: NA; clone_size: NA; v_call: TRBV10-1; cdr3_nt: TGCGCCAGCAGTGGTACAGGCTCCGAGGCCGAAGCTTTCTTT; cdr3_aa: CASSGTGSEAEAFF
j_call: TRBJ1-2; d_call: TRBD1; clone_size: once; v_call: TRBV5-1; cdr3_nt: TGCGCCAGCAGACCGGACAGGGGCCGTGGCTACACCTTC; cdr3_aa: CASRPDRGRGYTF
j_call: TRBJ1-2; d_call: NA; clone_size: once; v_call: TRBV27; cdr3_nt: TGTGCCAGCAGTTTACGGGGGGATCACTATGGCTACACCTTC; cdr3_aa: CASSLRGDHYGYTF
j_call: TRBJ1-1; d_call: TRBD1; clone_size: NA; v_call: TRBV7-9; cdr3_nt: TGTGCCAGCAGCTTGGACAGGGGAAGTGGCACTGAAGCTTTCTTT; cdr3_aa: CASSLDRGSGTEAFF
j_call: TRBJ1-5; d_call: TRBD1; clone_size: NA; v_call: TRBV19; cdr3_nt: TGTGCCAGTATCGGGACAGACTTCCCAACCGTGGGGAGTCAGCCCCAGCATTTT; cdr3_aa: CASIGTDFPTVGSQPQHF
j_call: TRBJ2-7; d_call: NA; clone_size: NA; v_call: TRBV7-8; cdr3_nt: TGTGCCAGCAGCTTAGCGAGATCGGCCCTCAGGGACGAGCAGTACTTC; cdr3_aa: CASSLARSALRDEQYF
j_call: TRBJ1-1; d_call: NA; clone_size: NA; v_call: TRBV6-6; cdr3_nt: TGTGCCAGTCCTCCAGAGCTCCCCAAGGGGACTGAAGCTTTCTTT; cdr3_aa: CASPPELPKGTEAFF
j_call: TRBJ1-5; d_call: NA; clone_size: NA; v_call: TRBV3-1/TRBV3-2; cdr3_nt: TGTGCCAGCAGCCAAGCCGGGCTGTTGAACGGAGATAGCGATCAGCCCCAGCATTTT; cdr3_aa: CASSQAGLLNGDSDQPQHF
j_call: TRBJ2-3; d_call: NA; clone_size: NA; v_call: TRBV18; cdr3_nt: TGTGCCAGCTCACCAACCGGGGGCACAGATACGCAGTATTTT; cdr3_aa: CASSPTGGTDTQYF
j_call: TRBJ1-1; d_call: NA; clone_size: NA; v_call: TRBV6-2/TRBV6-3; cdr3_nt: TGTGCCAGCAGTCTAGTGGGTAACACTGAAGCTTTCTTT; cdr3_aa: CASSLVGNTEAFF
j_call: TRBJ2-7; d_call: NA; clone_size: NA; v_call: TRBV7-9; cdr3_nt: TGTGCCAGCAGCCAAACAGGGTTCGAGCAGTACTTC; cdr3_aa: CASSQTGFEQYF
j_call: TRBJ2-1; d_call: NA; clone_size: NA; v_call: TRBV11-2; cdr3_nt: TGTGCCAGCAGCTTAGACGGACAGTACAATGAGCAGTTCTTC; cdr3_aa: CASSLDGQYNEQFF
j_call: TRBJ2-7; d_call: NA; clone_size: NA; v_call: TRBV6-1; cdr3_nt: TGTGCCAGCAGTGAAGGGTCGACAGGAAGCATCTACGAGCAGTACTTC; cdr3_aa: CASSEGSTGSIYEQYF
j_call: TRBJ1-3; d_call: NA; clone_size: NA; v_call: TRBV19; cdr3_nt: TGTGCCAGTAGTATTGGGTCGGGCTCTGGAAACACCATATATTTT; cdr3_aa: CASSIGSGSGNTIYF
j_call: TRBJ1-1; d_call: NA; clone_size: NA; v_call: TRBV30; cdr3_nt: TGTGCCTGGAGTCCCCTGCCGGACAACTATGAAGCTTTCTTT; cdr3_aa: CAWSPLPDNYEAFF